A selection of T cell receptor beta chains follows, all from one sample in a study of response to subunit inactivated influenza vaccine. TCRdb independently ran MiXCR on the RT-PCR reads; one entry per CDR3 protein. The sample lists 630,000 or so distinct CDR3 sequences; more than 15% were seen once. Material: PBMCs from blood, obtained 11 to 12 days after vaccination. All receptors derive from a man in his fifties or sixties who received an inactivated influenza vaccine. CDR3s include the opening cysteine and the closing phenylalanine or tryptophan. Fields, in order: clone size, D gene, V gene, J gene, CDR3 DNA, CDR3 protein. The D gene is left open where the match is weak. Part of the rows lack a size; the others show once, few, many or a class for expanded clones.

clone size: few
D gene: TRBD1
V gene: TRBV27
J gene: TRBJ2-7
CDR3 DNA: TGTGCCAGCAGTTGGACAGGGGTTAGAGGATTCTACGAGCAGTACTTC
CDR3 protein: CASSWTGVRGFYEQYF

clone size: many
D gene: NA
V gene: TRBV12-3/TRBV12-4
J gene: TRBJ2-1
CDR3 DNA: TGTGCCAGCAGTTTGGTCGGCATCCAGCAGTTCTTC
CDR3 protein: CASSLVGIQQFF

clone size: NA
D gene: TRBD1
V gene: TRBV11-2
J gene: TRBJ2-7
CDR3 DNA: TGTGCCAGCAGTTCAGGGGGCCGGAGCTCCTACGAGCAGTACTTC
CDR3 protein: CASSSGGRSSYEQYF

clone size: many
D gene: NA
V gene: TRBV18
J gene: TRBJ2-7
CDR3 DNA: TGTGCCAGCTCACCGAGCTGGATTAACGAGCAGTACTTC
CDR3 protein: CASSPSWINEQYF

clone size: NA
D gene: TRBD1
V gene: TRBV28
J gene: TRBJ1-6
CDR3 DNA: TGTGCCAGCAGACCAACCGGGACAGGGACTACACCCCTCCACTTT
CDR3 protein: CASRPTGTGTTPLHF

clone size: few
D gene: TRBD2
V gene: TRBV7-3
J gene: TRBJ2-2
CDR3 DNA: TGTGCCAGCAGCTATAGCGGGATGGGCACCGGGGAGCTGTTTTTT
CDR3 protein: CASSYSGMGTGELFF

clone size: few
D gene: NA
V gene: TRBV7-2
J gene: TRBJ2-1
CDR3 DNA: TGTGCCAGCAGCTTAGGAGCATTAAACAATGAGCAGTTCTTC
CDR3 protein: CASSLGALNNEQFF

clone size: NA
D gene: NA
V gene: TRBV4-2
J gene: TRBJ2-7
CDR3 DNA: TGTGCCAGCAGCCAAAGGGGGACGTTGCAGGAGCAGTACTTC
CDR3 protein: CASSQRGTLQEQYF

clone size: NA
D gene: NA
V gene: TRBV7-2
J gene: TRBJ1-1
CDR3 DNA: TGTGCCAGCAGCTTGTCTGGGGGAGGAAACACTGAAGCTTTCTTT
CDR3 protein: CASSLSGGGNTEAFF

clone size: NA
D gene: NA
V gene: TRBV12-3/TRBV12-4
J gene: TRBJ2-7
CDR3 DNA: TGTGCCAGCAGTTTATCCGCAGGGCTAGACTCCTACGAGCAGTACTTC
CDR3 protein: CASSLSAGLDSYEQYF

clone size: NA
D gene: TRBD2
V gene: TRBV9
J gene: TRBJ2-1
CDR3 DNA: TGTGCCAGCAGCGTAGCCGGGGGGACTAATGAGCAGTTCTTC
CDR3 protein: CASSVAGGTNEQFF

clone size: NA
D gene: TRBD2
V gene: TRBV11-1
J gene: TRBJ2-3
CDR3 DNA: TGTGCCAGCAGCTATCAAAGACTAGCGGGACTAAATCCTCGCACAGATACGCAGTATTTT
CDR3 protein: CASSYQRLAGLNPRTDTQYF

clone size: few
D gene: NA
V gene: TRBV6-5
J gene: TRBJ2-7
CDR3 DNA: TGTGCCAGCAGTTACTCCTTGACCGGATCCTACGAGCAGTACTTC
CDR3 protein: CASSYSLTGSYEQYF

clone size: few
D gene: TRBD1
V gene: TRBV6-2/TRBV6-3
J gene: TRBJ2-7
CDR3 DNA: TGTGCCAGCAAATTGGACAGGGGCAACGAGCAGTACTTC
CDR3 protein: CASKLDRGNEQYF

clone size: NA
D gene: TRBD1
V gene: TRBV12-3/TRBV12-4
J gene: TRBJ1-6
CDR3 DNA: TGTGCCAGCAGCCTAATGACAGGGGGCGGATCACCCCTCCACTTT
CDR3 protein: CASSLMTGGGSPLHF

clone size: few
D gene: NA
V gene: TRBV20-1
J gene: TRBJ2-6
CDR3 DNA: TGCAGTGCCTATCGGTCTGGGGCCAACGTCCTGACTTTC
CDR3 protein: CSAYRSGANVLTF

clone size: few
D gene: NA
V gene: TRBV4-3
J gene: TRBJ2-4
CDR3 DNA: TGCGCCAGCAGCCAAGGACCCGGACACGGCAAAAACATTCAGTACTTC
CDR3 protein: CASSQGPGHGKNIQYF

clone size: many
D gene: NA
V gene: TRBV7-2
J gene: TRBJ2-3
CDR3 DNA: TGTGCCAGCAGCTTAGTAGGCGGCCAGGTTGATACGCAGTATTTT
CDR3 protein: CASSLVGGQVDTQYF

clone size: NA
D gene: NA
V gene: TRBV3-1
J gene: TRBJ2-1
CDR3 DNA: TGTGCCAGCAGCTTCCAAGGGAACAATGAGCAGTTCTTC
CDR3 protein: CASSFQGNNEQFF

clone size: many
D gene: NA
V gene: TRBV5-1
J gene: TRBJ1-2
CDR3 DNA: TGCGCCAGCAGTCAGACTTCGAACTATGGCTACACCTTC
CDR3 protein: CASSQTSNYGYTF

clone size: few
D gene: NA
V gene: TRBV5-1
J gene: TRBJ2-2
CDR3 DNA: TGCGCCAGCAGCGGGACGCTGAACACCGGGGAGCTGTTTTTT
CDR3 protein: CASSGTLNTGELFF

clone size: NA
D gene: NA
V gene: TRBV12-3/TRBV12-4
J gene: TRBJ2-3
CDR3 DNA: TGTGCCAGCAGTTCCCCTCGGGGTACGCAGTATTTT
CDR3 protein: CASSSPRGTQYF

clone size: many
D gene: NA
V gene: TRBV7-9
J gene: TRBJ2-1
CDR3 DNA: TGTGCCAGCAGCACCGCAGGGGGGGCCATAAACAATGAGCAGTTCTTC
CDR3 protein: CASSTAGGAINNEQFF

clone size: many
D gene: TRBD1
V gene: TRBV11-2
J gene: TRBJ2-2
CDR3 DNA: TGTGCCAGCAGCGTGGACAGGCAGCACCTCGGGGAGCTGTTTTTT
CDR3 protein: CASSVDRQHLGELFF

clone size: NA
D gene: TRBD1
V gene: TRBV4-1
J gene: TRBJ1-1
CDR3 DNA: TGCGCCAGCAGCCCGAAGACAGGGATGAACACTGAAGCTTTCTTT
CDR3 protein: CASSPKTGMNTEAFF

clone size: few
D gene: TRBD2
V gene: TRBV5-1
J gene: TRBJ2-2
CDR3 DNA: TGCGCCAGCAGCCCACTAGCGGGGGACACCGGGGAGCTGTTTTTT
CDR3 protein: CASSPLAGDTGELFF